Sequencing of this TCR beta chain was carried out in a study of CXCR3-negative and CXCR3-positive naive CD8 T cells. On the study more broadly: Sequencing brought in 120 million to 150 million TRB reads altogether, and each library got about 1.5 +/- 0.3 million.

This CDR3 is built from 15 residues. Germline V gene sequence: CDR1 LNHNV, CDR2 YYDKDF (reference sequence). Regarding this clonotype: Its antigen is unidentified.

CD45RO-CCR7+CD27+CD95- characterized naive CD8+ T cells. The study's findings and limits: The TRB CDR3s that CXCR3-positive naive cells carried were more hydrophobic than those of CXCR3-negative naive cells.

Carrying UMI labels, the TRB cDNA libraries were prepared through 5' RACE. After re-calling the 5' RACE reads, TCRdb lists one entry per CDR3 protein, DNA absent. The table for this sample gives 65,000 to 75,000 distinct CDR3 sequences. Input material: naive CXCR3+ CD8+ T cells from blood. Subset: CD45RO-CCR7+CD27+CD95- naive CD8+ T cells expressing CXCR3 (TNR3+). This receptor was identified in a human donor in good health. Some clones in this sample may be carry-over from other donors' samples. This chain uses TRBV15 with TRBJ2-7; checking the TCRdb D call of TRBD1 is not possible without DNA. CDR3 loop: CATSRGDIQTYEQYF.